These 8 T cell receptor beta chains share one sample of origin, sequenced in a study of blood T cell repertoires in COVID-19. Sequencing used immunoSEQ multiplex PCR; TCRdb keeps in-frame clones, though not all of them. The sample yields approximately 300,000 clones, roughly 90% seen once. What was sequenced was peripheral blood. The origin of the receptors is a woman between 45 and 65 years old with active or convalescent COVID-19.

The rearrangement joins TRBV18 to TRBJ1-2; D perhaps matches TRBD1 (6 bases). The germline CDR1 and CDR2 sequences are KGHSH and LQKENI. This CDR3 has 11 residues. V lost 2 bases and J lost 12, with 10 bases in between. The CDR3 reads CASSPGGGNTF. The CDR3 DNA is TGTGCCAGCTCACCAGGGGGCGGAAACACCTTC. Full variable domain (rest looked up from reference TRBV18 and TRBJ1-2): NAGVMQNPRHLVRRRGQEARLRCSPMKGHSHVYWYRQLPEEGLKFMVYLQKENIIDESGMPKERFSAEFPKEGPSILRIQQVVRGDSAAYFCASSPGGGNTFGSGTRLTVV.

As DNA, the CDR3 is TGTGCCAGCAGCCAGCGGGGGGTGACGCAAGATACGCAGTATTTT. Translating gives CASSQRGVTQDTQYF. The chain is built from TRBV3-1 (or the pseudogene TRBV3-2) and TRBJ2-3, with TRBD2 matching 8 bases. J was trimmed by 5 bases and V by 3 bases; bases with no gene match: 7. CDR1 is LGHDT, CDR2 YNNKEL, per germline (reference sequence). This CDR3 comprises 15 residues.

This chain uses TRBV25-1 with TRBJ1-4; D is ambiguous. The length of the CDR3 is 13 residues. Germline V gene lookup returns CDR1 MGHDK and CDR2 SYGVNS. V was cut by 2 bases and J by 8 bases, with 9 bases left in between. CDR3 sequence (DNA): TGTGCCAGCAGTGAAGGGCTGGGCGAAAAACTGTTTTTT. This sequence encodes CASSEGLGEKLFF.

The rearrangement links TRBV9 to TRBJ2-1; weak D call: TRBD1 (6 bases). Per the germline V gene, CDR1 is SGDLS and CDR2 is YYNGEE. CDR3 length: 15 amino acids. V was shortened by 2 bases and J by 3 bases, with 12 bases between the two germline ends. CDR3 bases: TGTGCCAGCAGCGTTTTGGGGGCCGTCTACAATGAGCAGTTCTTC. This codes for CASSVLGAVYNEQFF. Complete variable domain (other parts from reference TRBV9 and TRBJ2-1): DSGVTQTPKHLITATGQRVTLRCSPRSGDLSVYWYQQSLDQGLQFLIQYYNGEERAKGNILERFSAQQFPDLHSELNLSSLELGDSALYFCASSVLGAVYNEQFFGPGTRLTVL.

The chain is built from TRBV5-1 and TRBJ2-5; 7 bases match TRBD2. The CDR3 runs to 14 residues. The germline V gene encodes CDR1 SGHRS and CDR2 YFSETQ. With 1 base clipped from V and 2 bases from J, the junction kept 2 bases outside the gene matches. The CDR3, as DNA: TGCGCCAGCAGCTTGACTAGCGCGCAAGAGACCCAGTACTTC. Residues: CASSLTSAQETQYF.

The chain is built from TRBV3-1 (or the pseudogene TRBV3-2) and TRBJ1-1; 9 bases fit TRBD1. Germline V CDR1 and CDR2: LGHDT, YNNKEL (reference sequence). With V trimmed by 7 bases and J by 1 base, 1 base remained unmatched. The CDR3 length is 13 residues. The CDR3 here is CASNRGRNTEAFF. CDR3 DNA: TGTGCCAGCAACAGGGGGCGGAACACTGAAGCTTTCTTT.

The V call is TRBV4-1, the J call TRBJ1-2, with D possibly being TRBD1 (6 bases). Germline V gives CDR1 MGHRA, CDR2 YSYEKL. CDR3 length: 15 amino acids. The V end was cut by 1 base, the J end by 2 bases, with 11 bases between. The CDR3 DNA reads TGCGCCAGCAGCCAAGTCGTTCAGGGGAACTATGGCTACACCTTC. It translates to CASSQVVQGNYGYTF.

The CDR3 reads CASSYSLSRGTDTQYF. The CDR3 nucleotides read TGTGCCAGCAGTTACTCTCTGTCTAGGGGGACAGATACGCAGTATTTT. V is TRBV6-2 or TRBV6-3 and J is TRBJ2-3; D perhaps matches TRBD1 (6 bases). This CDR3 is 16 amino acids long. Germline values: CDR1 MNHEY, CDR2 SVGEGT. The V and J ends lost 0 bases and 3 bases respectively, with 13 bases between them.